The rows below give T cell receptor beta chains drawn from one sample of a study of low-dose radiotherapy and immunotherapy resistance in tumors. TCRdb processed the reads anew with MiXCR; each CDR3 protein has one entry. Of tens of thousands of distinct CDR3 sequences in the sample, about 10% were seen once. Source: PBMCs, taken before treatment. The receptor set was obtained from a female donor with ovarian cancer. The CDR3 runs from the conserved cysteine through the conserved F or W. The D gene is left open where the match is weak. Clone size, where shown, is once, few, many, or a class for clones that have expanded.

j_call	clone_size	cdr3_length	d_call	v_call	cdr3_nt	cdr3_aa
TRBJ1-5	many	16	TRBD1	TRBV7-8	TGTGCCAGCAGCGACCGGGACAGGGGATGGAATCAGCCCCAGCATTTT	CASSDRDRGWNQPQHF
TRBJ2-1	many	11	NA	TRBV20-1	TGCAGTGCTACATGGGCGGCCGGGCGGTTCTTC	CSATWAAGRFF
TRBJ1-3	many	11	NA	TRBV20-1	TGCAGTGCTTGGAGTCTAAACACCATATATTTT	CSAWSLNTIYF
TRBJ2-1	many	13	NA	TRBV7-9	TGTGCCAGCAGCTTAGCGGGGGGGGGCGAGCAGTTCTTC	CASSLAGGGEQFF
TRBJ2-1	many	13	NA	TRBV3-1	TGTGCCAGCGGCAGGGATTCCTACAATGAGCAGTTCTTC	CASGRDSYNEQFF
TRBJ2-7	many	13	NA	TRBV5-4	TGTGCCAGCAGCTTTAAGGACAGCTACGAGCAGTACTTC	CASSFKDSYEQYF
TRBJ1-1	many	12	NA	TRBV30	TGTGCCTGGAGCCTTGTGTTGGCTGAAGCTTTCTTT	CAWSLVLAEAFF
TRBJ2-3	NA	12	NA	TRBV20-1	TGCAGTGCTCAGACCAGCACACGTACGCAGTATTTT	CSAQTSTRTQYF
TRBJ2-2	many	14	NA	TRBV30	TGTGCCTGGAGTTCACAGGGCTGGGGCGGGGAGCTGTTTTTT	CAWSSQGWGGELFF
TRBJ1-1	many	11	NA	TRBV20-1	TGCAGTGCTACCCCGGCAGGGGAAGCTTTCTTT	CSATPAGEAFF
TRBJ2-1	many	14	NA	TRBV29-1	TGCAGCGTTGAAGATCAAAAGTTTTACAATGAGCAGTTCTTC	CSVEDQKFYNEQFF
TRBJ2-3	many	14	TRBD2	TRBV20-1	TGCAGTGCTAGAGAGGGCGGGAGGGCAGATACGCAGTATTTT	CSAREGGRADTQYF
TRBJ2-1	many	15	NA	TRBV3-1	TGTGCCAGCAGCCAAGACGGGGGGACATACAATGAGCAGTTCTTC	CASSQDGGTYNEQFF
TRBJ2-1	few	15	NA	TRBV12-3/TRBV12-4	TGTGCCAGCAGTTTATCGCGGGGTAGCGTGGGTGAGCAGTTCTTC	CASSLSRGSVGEQFF
TRBJ2-5	NA	16	TRBD2	TRBV7-9	TGTGCCAGCAGCTTAGAAGGGCGGACTAGCCGGGAGACCCAGTACTTC	CASSLEGRTSRETQYF
TRBJ2-1	many	15	TRBD2	TRBV9	TGTGCCAGCAGTGAGAGCGGGGGGACGTACAATGAGCAGTTCTTC	CASSESGGTYNEQFF
TRBJ1-4	many	16	NA	TRBV5-1	TGCGCCAGCAGCCGGGCGGGGGTCGCATCGAATGAAAAACTGTTTTTT	CASSRAGVASNEKLFF
TRBJ2-6	many	15	NA	TRBV28	TGTGCCAGCAGTTTAGCGGCCTCTGGGGCCAACGTCCTGACTTTC	CASSLAASGANVLTF
TRBJ2-5	many	15	NA	TRBV20-1	TGCAGTGCTAGAGACCCTCCGGACAGCGAAGAGACCCAGTACTTC	CSARDPPDSEETQYF
TRBJ2-1	NA	14	TRBD1	TRBV29-1	TGCAGCGTCCCGGGACAGGGGTCCCACAATGAGCAGTTCTTC	CSVPGQGSHNEQFF